The next 11 T cell receptor beta chains were all read from a single sample in a study of breast tumors, draining lymph nodes, adjacent tissues. From the multiplex PCR reads, TCRdb called clonotypes with MiXCR, one entry per CDR3 protein. The sample consists of tens of thousands of distinct CDR3 sequences, around 40% of them appearing once. Specimen: breast tumor tissue. Every receptor here comes from a female donor with breast cancer. Some clones in this sample may be carry-over from other donors' samples.

The V call is TRBV2, the J call TRBJ1-2; D might be TRBD1 (5 bases). Germline CDR1 is SNHLY and CDR2 is FYNNEI. Trimming took 7 bases from V and 5 from J, leaving 14 bases between them. This CDR3 is 13 amino acids long. The CDR3: CASTPQGTYGYTF. In DNA, the CDR3 is TGTGCCAGCACCCCTCAGGGAACTTATGGCTACACCTTC. The full variable domain, its missing parts supplied by reference TRBV2 and TRBJ1-2, is EPEVTQTPSHQVTQMGQEVILRCVPISNHLYFYWYRQILGQKVEFLVSFYNNEISEKSEIFDDQFSVERPDGSNFTLKIRSTKLEDSAMYFCASTPQGTYGYTFGSGTRLTVV.

In this sample, this clonotype turned up many times. The chain has TRBV20-1 and TRBJ2-3; D ambiguous. Germline CDR1 reads DFQATT; CDR2 reads SNEGSKA (reference sequence). CDR3 length: 16 residues. V was cut by 3 bases and J by 0 bases, with 16 bases left in between. The CDR3 region has the DNA TGCAGTGCTAGGAAGTCGTCGGCCACTAGCACAGATACGCAGTATTTT. It is translated as CSARKSSATSTDTQYF.

In the case of this clonotype: A much larger clone lies a single base off, so this may be a read error. This chain joins TRBV28 and TRBJ2-7; possibly TRBD1 for D (6 bases). V dropped 6 bases and J dropped 4 bases, with 19 bases sitting between them. Per germline, CDR1 MDHEN and CDR2 SYDVKM. The CDR3 runs 15 residues. CDR3 amino acids: CASSTAGAGVYEQYF. In DNA form, the CDR3 reads TGTGCCAGCAGCACCGCCGGGGCAGGGGTGTACGAGCAGTACTTC.

A few counts support this clonotype. A much more abundant neighbour one base away suggests this may be a read error. This rearrangement joins TRBV9 to TRBJ1-1; a weak D match, TRBD1 (5 bases). The length of the CDR3 is 14 residues. Looked up from germline, CDR1 is SGDLS and CDR2 is YYNGEE. CDR3 in amino acids: CASSVGTPGTEASF. The CDR3 nucleotides read TGTGCCAGCAGCGTGGGGACCCCCGGGACTGAAGCTTCCTTT.

This clonotype was seen many times. V is TRBV5-6 and J is TRBJ1-2; D possibly corresponds to TRBD1 (5 bases). The CDR3 consists of 14 residues. The germline CDR1 and CDR2 sequences are SGHDT and YYEEEE. The V and J ends lost 0 bases and 4 bases respectively, with 10 bases between them. The DNA of the CDR3 is TGTGCCAGCAGCTTGGACAGGTCCCTCTATGGCTACACCTTC. This translates into CASSLDRSLYGYTF. Using reference TRBV5-6 and TRBJ1-2 for the parts outside the CDR3, the full variable domain is DAGVTQSPTHLIKTRGQQVTLRCSPKSGHDTVSWYQQALGQGPQFIFQYYEEEERQRGNFPDRFSGHQFPNYSSELNVNALLLGDSALYLCASSLDRSLYGYTFGSGTRLTVV.

The chain joins TRBV9 to TRBJ2-7; D is ambiguous. Trimming took off 3 bases at V and 0 bases at J, with 7 bases between the two ends. The V gene's germline CDR1 is SGDLS and CDR2 YYNGEE. CDR3 length: 13 amino acids. CDR3 bases: TGTGCCAGCAGCGAGGCTGACTCCTACGAGCAGTACTTC. This encodes CASSEADSYEQYF.

This clonotype came up many times. This chain connects TRBV19 to TRBJ2-2; 7 bases are a match to TRBD1. In germline, CDR1 is LNHDA, CDR2 SQIVND (reference sequence). The CDR3 is made up of 12 amino acids. V gave up 6 bases and J gave up 10 bases; unmatched junction bases: 5. Here the CDR3 reads CASRPGTEELFF. CDR3 DNA: TGTGCCAGTAGACCCGGGACAGAGGAGCTGTTTTTT.

This clonotype was counted at least ten times. V usage is TRBV5-4 and J usage is TRBJ2-5; 13 positions match TRBD2. The CDR3 consists of 16 residues. V lost 2 bases, J lost 1 base, and 2 bases stayed unmatched. CDR1 and CDR2 (germline): SGHNT, YYREEE (reference sequence). CDR3 in DNA: TGTGCCAGCAGCTTAGGGACTAGCGGGATCCAAGAGACCCAGTACTTC. Translating it yields CASSLGTSGIQETQYF.

This clonotype was seen at least ten times. The chain has TRBV20-1 and TRBJ2-2; D might be TRBD2 (7 bases). The germline V and J ends were trimmed by 3 bases and 6 bases, with 20 bases remaining between them. The CDR3 extends over 16 amino acids. Germline CDR1 DFQATT, CDR2 SNEGSKA (reference sequence). Written as DNA, the CDR3 is TGCAGTGCTAGCCAGGGAGGGGGGGCCGGGGCCGGGGAGCTGTTTTTT. It codes for CSASQGGGAGAGELFF.

The genes are TRBV29-1 and TRBJ2-1; 7 bases align to TRBD2. The trim removed 8 bases at V and 8 bases at J, leaving 15 bases unmatched. The CDR3 runs 14 residues. Germline-derived CDR1 and CDR2 are SQVTM and ANQGSEA. CDR3 coding DNA: TGCAGCTTGGAGGTGGCGGGGGTAAAGCATGAGCAGTTCTTC. This sequence encodes CSLEVAGVKHEQFF.

At least ten counts were recorded for this clonotype. The chain is built from TRBV2 and TRBJ1-3, with no clear D. There are 15 residues in the CDR3. V was clipped by 4 bases and J by 3 bases, with 13 bases between them. Looked up from germline, CDR1 is SNHLY and CDR2 is FYNNEI. The CDR3 bases are TGTGCCAGCAGTGCGGTGGCGCTTGGTGGAAACACCATATATTTT. This translates into CASSAVALGGNTIYF. Complete variable domain (other parts from reference TRBV2 and TRBJ1-3): EPEVTQTPSHQVTQMGQEVILRCVPISNHLYFYWYRQILGQKVEFLVSFYNNEISEKSEIFDDQFSVERPDGSNFTLKIRSTKLEDSAMYFCASSAVALGGNTIYFGEGSWLTVV.